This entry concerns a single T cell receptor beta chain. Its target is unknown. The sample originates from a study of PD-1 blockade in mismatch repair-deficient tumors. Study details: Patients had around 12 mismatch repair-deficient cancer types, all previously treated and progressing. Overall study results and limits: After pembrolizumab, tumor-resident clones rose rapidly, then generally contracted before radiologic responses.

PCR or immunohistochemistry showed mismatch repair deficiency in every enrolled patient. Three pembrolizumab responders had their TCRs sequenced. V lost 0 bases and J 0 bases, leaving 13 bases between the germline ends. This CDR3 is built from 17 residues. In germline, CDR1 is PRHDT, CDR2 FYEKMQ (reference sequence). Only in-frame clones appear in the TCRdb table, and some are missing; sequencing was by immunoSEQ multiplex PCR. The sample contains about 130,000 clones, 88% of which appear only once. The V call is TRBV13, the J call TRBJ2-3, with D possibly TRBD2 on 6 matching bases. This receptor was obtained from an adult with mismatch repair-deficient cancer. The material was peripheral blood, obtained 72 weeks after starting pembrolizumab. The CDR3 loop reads CASSLGRLGTSTDTQYF. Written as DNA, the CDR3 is TGTGCCAGCAGCTTAGGCCGCCTAGGGACTAGCACAGATACGCAGTATTTT.